These 30 T cell receptor beta chains were all obtained from the same sample, sequenced in a study of CD8 T cells in ankylosing spondylitis (dated by TCRdb to between 2016 and 2019). Their recognized antigens are unknown. Findings and caveats that apply to the study as a whole: A TCR beta motif of several highly homologous amino acid variants appeared characteristic of blood from ankylosing spondylitis patients.

Receptors were amplified or captured by 5' RACE. Data came from an Illumina HiSeq 2500. TCRdb handled the public reads itself, with Q25 trimming in fastp and clone calling in MiXCR, and kept productive beta chains. One record per CDR3 amino acid sequence lists the most common genes and DNA. The sample profile shows a few hundred thousand distinct CDR3 sequences; around 7.9% of them were found once. Together, the top ten hold 12% to 15% of the sample. Sequencing input: blood, either unsorted or a sorted T cell fraction (not recorded which). The receptors derive from a male donor with ankylosing spondylitis.

This clonotype was observed many times. The J gene is TRBJ2-1, the V gene TRBV4-3, with D perhaps matching TRBD1 or TRBD2 (5 bases each). Germline V lookup: CDR1 LGHNA, CDR2 YSLEER. The CDR3 runs 16 residues. The ends were cut back, 4 bases at V and 4 bases at J, with 17 bases in the middle. CDR3 sequence: CASSPSTRGVYNEQFF. In nucleotides, the CDR3 is TGCGCCAGCAGCCCCTCCACCCGAGGGGTATACAATGAGCAGTTCTTC.

The table lists this clonotype with many counts. The chain has TRBV20-1 and TRBJ2-1; D ambiguous. V lost 5 bases and J 4 bases, leaving 9 bases between the germline ends. In germline, CDR1 is DFQATT, CDR2 SNEGSKA (reference sequence). There are 12 residues in the CDR3. The CDR3 nucleotides read TGCAGTGCTCCCAGATCTTACAATGAGCAGTTCTTC. It yields the protein CSAPRSYNEQFF.

There are many counts of this clonotype. The chain joins TRBV29-1 to TRBJ1-1, with no clear D. V lost 7 bases and J 1 base, leaving 7 bases between the germline ends. This CDR3 is built from 11 residues. The germline V gene encodes CDR1 SQVTM and CDR2 ANQGSEA. The CDR3 loop reads CSARRNTEAFF. The CDR3 region has the DNA TGCAGCGCCAGGAGGAACACTGAAGCTTTCTTT.

This clonotype has at least ten counts. The chain couples TRBV2 to TRBJ2-7; perhaps TRBD2 as D (6 bases). This CDR3 comprises 14 residues. The germline V gene has CDR1 SNHLY and CDR2 FYNNEI. Trimming removed 4 bases at V and 1 base at J, with 11 bases between. The CDR3 spells CASSADGLSYEQYF. The DNA of the CDR3 is TGTGCCAGCAGTGCCGACGGACTATCCTACGAGCAGTACTTC.

This clonotype was counted many times. The V call is TRBV20-1, the J call TRBJ1-2, with 8 nucleotides matching TRBD1. Germline V gene lookup returns CDR1 DFQATT and CDR2 SNEGSKA (reference sequence). This CDR3 comprises 12 residues. V gave up 6 bases and J gave up 7 bases; unmatched junction bases: 7. CDR3 DNA sequence: TGCAGTGCGCCAGACAGGGGTGGTGGCTACACCTTC. Encoded protein: CSAPDRGGGYTF.

This clonotype showed up many times. The chain combines TRBV20-1 with TRBJ2-1; TRBD2 agrees at 8 bases. The CDR3 contains 15 residues. Germline CDR1 is DFQATT and CDR2 is SNEGSKA (reference sequence). The V gene end was trimmed by 5 bases and the J gene end by 2 bases; junction bases not matched to a gene: 8. CDR3 in amino acids: CSAAPGLETYNEQFF. Written as DNA, the CDR3 is TGCAGTGCTGCTCCGGGACTAGAAACCTACAATGAGCAGTTCTTC.

This clonotype was found many times. The rearrangement uses TRBV12-3 or TRBV12-4 and TRBJ1-2; a weak D match, TRBD1 (6 bases). V lost 7 bases and J lost 4, with 10 bases in between. CDR3 length: 12 amino acids. Here the CDR3 DNA reads TGTGCCAGCACCACAGGGACCTATGGCTACACCTTC. Translation gives CASTTGTYGYTF.

About this clonotype: This sequence may be a read error, since a much larger clone differs from it by one base. The CDR3 reads CASSQATTQETQYF. The CDR3 DNA follows: TGTGCCAGCAGCCAAGCGACAACCCAAGAGACCCAGTACTTC. The J gene is TRBJ2-5, the V gene TRBV14; D unresolved. The CDR3 totals 14 residues. The V gene lost 1 base and the J gene lost 1 base, with 7 bases spanning the gap. Germline V lookup: CDR1 SGHDN, CDR2 FVKESK.

This clonotype was observed many times. The chain uses TRBV25-1 and TRBJ1-2, with 7 bases fitting TRBD1. The CDR3 spans 15 residues. V trimming: 4 bases; J trimming: 3 bases; junction bases outside the gene matches: 8. The germline V gene encodes CDR1 MGHDK and CDR2 SYGVNS. CDR3 nucleotides: TGTGCCAGCAGTGGCCCCCGGGGGACAGACTATGGCTACACCTTC. Its protein is CASSGPRGTDYGYTF.

This clonotype came up many times. The chain uses TRBV7-9 and TRBJ1-1, with D perhaps TRBD1 (5 bases). Germline assignment: CDR1 SEHNR and CDR2 FQNEAQ (reference sequence). Trimming took 8 bases from V and 2 from J, leaving 12 bases between them. The CDR3 runs 13 residues. This CDR3 is CASSGRLNTEAFF. Written as DNA, the CDR3 is TGTGCCAGCTCGGGACGGCTCAACACTGAAGCTTTCTTT.

The chain is built from TRBV21-1 and TRBJ2-2; whether TRBD2, the table's D call, matches the DNA was not checked. TRBV21-1 is flagged as a pseudogene. This CDR3 spans 17 amino acids. The CDR3 spells CASSKETSGGGTGELFF. The DNA for the CDR3 is TGTGCCAGCAGCAAGGAGACTAGCGGGGGGGGTACCGGGGAGCTGTTTTTT.

This clonotype has a count of ten or more. This chain joins TRBV28 and TRBJ2-2; perhaps TRBD1 as D (5 bases). The CDR3 covers 14 residues. Germline loops: CDR1 MDHEN, CDR2 SYDVKM. V lost 6 bases to trimming and J lost 1 base, with 9 bases between them. In DNA form, the CDR3 reads TGTGCCAGCAGGGGGCACGGGAACACCGGGGAGCTGTTTTTT. Amino acid sequence: CASRGHGNTGELFF.

The chain couples TRBV7-2 to TRBJ2-3; D remains unclear. The germline V gene encodes CDR1 SGHTA and CDR2 FQGNSA. Trimming removed 5 bases from V and 0 bases from J, with 15 bases in between. This CDR3 comprises 16 residues. CDR3 sequence reads: CASSPYRFASTDTQYF. The CDR3 DNA follows: TGTGCCAGCAGCCCGTATAGGTTCGCTAGCACAGATACGCAGTATTTT.

The chain is built from TRBV20-1 and TRBJ1-1; D is possibly TRBD1 (5 bases). CDR1 DFQATT and CDR2 SNEGSKA come from the germline V gene (reference sequence). The V end lost 1 base, the J end lost 1 base, and 10 bases lay between the germline ends. The CDR3 sequence is 14 residues long. This CDR3 is CSARARVWNTEAFF. The CDR3 coding sequence is TGCAGTGCTAGAGCCAGGGTGTGGAACACTGAAGCTTTCTTT.

This clonotype was seen repeatedly, ten times or more. This chain uses TRBV7-2 with TRBJ2-5; 11 nucleotides align to TRBD2. The germline gives CDR1 SGHTA, CDR2 FQGNSA. The CDR3 sequence is 14 residues long. V was pared by 5 bases and J by 4 bases, with 3 bases of the junction left unmatched. This chain's CDR3 is CASSPGLAGETQYF. The CDR3 region has the DNA TGTGCCAGCAGCCCAGGACTAGCGGGAGAGACCCAGTACTTC.

V gene TRBV4-1 combines with J gene TRBJ1-1; D possibly corresponds to TRBD1 (5 bases). Deletions cut 6 bases from V and 5 bases from J, with 16 bases between. Per the germline V gene, CDR1 is MGHRA and CDR2 is YSYEKL. The length of the CDR3 is 14 residues. The CDR3 loop reads CASSRYEGETEAFF. CDR3 sequence (DNA): TGCGCCAGCAGTCGATACGAAGGGGAGACTGAAGCTTTCTTT.

At least ten counts were recorded for this clonotype. J is TRBJ2-3 and V is TRBV28; D assignment may be TRBD1 or TRBD2 (6 bases each). Trimming took off 6 bases at V and 1 base at J, with 20 bases between the two ends. This CDR3 has 17 residues. CDR1 is MDHEN, CDR2 SYDVKM, per germline. Written as DNA, the CDR3 is TGTGCCAGCAGCTTAGATTCCGGGGGCGGGGGCACAGATACGCAGTATTTT. Protein: CASSLDSGGGGTDTQYF.

A few counts support this clonotype. This rearrangement joins TRBV4-3 to TRBJ1-3; TRBD1 matches at 7 bases. V dropped 4 bases and J dropped 0; count of bases not matched to a gene: 9. The CDR3 runs to 17 residues. Germline CDR1 LGHNA, CDR2 YSLEER. The CDR3 sequence is CASSPGPTGDSGNTIYF. The CDR3 bases are TGCGCCAGCAGCCCGGGACCTACAGGGGACTCTGGAAACACCATATATTTT.

This clonotype was counted ten times or more. The genes are TRBV11-2 and TRBJ1-1, with TRBD1 matching over 8 bases. Germline CDR1 SGHAT, CDR2 FQNNGV. This CDR3 is built from 17 residues. The junction had 8 bases not matched to a gene; V was cut back by 2 bases and J by 0 bases. CDR3 DNA sequence: TGTGCCAGCAGCTTACAAGCCGGACAGGGACTGAACACTGAAGCTTTCTTT. Protein sequence: CASSLQAGQGLNTEAFF.

The chain employs TRBV5-6 and TRBJ2-7; TRBD2 is a possible D gene (6 bases). CDR1 is SGHDT and CDR2 is YYEEEE in the germline V gene. V was trimmed by 7 bases and J by 3 bases, leaving 17 bases between them. The length of the CDR3 is 14 residues. The DNA for the CDR3 is TGTGCCAGCGGCACCCGACTAGTAAGCTACGAGCAGTACTTC. It codes for CASGTRLVSYEQYF.

This clonotype was seen many times. The chain has TRBV18 and TRBJ2-7, with a tentative D call TRBD1 (5 bases). Trimming shortened V by 3 bases and J by 3 bases, and 15 bases separated the two germline ends. This CDR3 comprises 15 residues. Germline V gene data show CDR1 as KGHSH and CDR2 as LQKENI. The chain's CDR3 is CASSPDSAWNYEQYF. Written as DNA, the CDR3 is TGTGCCAGCTCACCCGACAGTGCCTGGAACTACGAGCAGTACTTC.

This clonotype was seen ten or more times. CDR3 region: CASSPGGDSGANVLTF. CDR3 DNA: TGCGCCAGCAGCCCCGGAGGGGACTCTGGGGCCAACGTCCTGACTTTC. This sequence joins TRBV4-3 and TRBJ2-6; D might be TRBD2 (6 bases). This CDR3 is 16 amino acids long. Germline CDR1 and CDR2: LGHNA and YSLEER. V lost 4 bases and J 0 bases, leaving 10 bases between the germline ends.

This clonotype was observed at least ten times. V and J are TRBV4-3 and TRBJ2-1; 8 bases match TRBD1. The CDR3 sequence is 17 residues long. V dropped 4 bases and J dropped 0; count of bases not matched to a gene: 8. The V gene's germline CDR1 is LGHNA and CDR2 YSLEER. The CDR3 sequence is CASSPGTGTGSYNEQFF. Here the CDR3 DNA reads TGCGCCAGCAGCCCTGGAACCGGGACAGGCTCCTACAATGAGCAGTTCTTC.

This clonotype was detected many times. The rearrangement joins TRBV20-1 to TRBJ2-5, with D perhaps given as TRBD1 or TRBD2 (5 bases each). The CDR3 has 16 residues. Deletions cut 3 bases from V and 3 bases from J, with 20 bases between. The germline gives CDR1 DFQATT, CDR2 SNEGSKA (reference sequence). In DNA, the CDR3 is TGCAGTGCTAGTCGCCCGTTTCGGGACCCCGAAGAGACCCAGTACTTC. Encoded protein: CSASRPFRDPEETQYF.

The V gene is TRBV5-1, the J gene TRBJ1-1; no clear D gene. The CDR3 sequence is 14 residues long. Germline V gene data show CDR1 as SGHRS and CDR2 as YFSETQ. V lost 1 base, J lost 4 bases, and 11 bases lay in between. The CDR3: CASSLTRASTEAFF. The CDR3 region has the DNA TGCGCCAGCAGCTTGACAAGGGCAAGCACTGAAGCTTTCTTT.

The chain combines TRBV27 with TRBJ2-7; D is perhaps TRBD1 (6 bases). This CDR3 has 15 residues. Germline values: CDR1 MNHEY, CDR2 SMNVEV (reference sequence). Trimming shortened V by 3 bases and J by 0 bases, and 12 bases separated the two germline ends. In nucleotides, the CDR3 is TGTGCCAGCAGTTTGTGGCAGGACAGCTCCTACGAGCAGTACTTC. Encoded protein: CASSLWQDSSYEQYF.

This clonotype has a count of ten or more. The chain employs TRBV29-1 and TRBJ2-2; D gene uncertain. The CDR3 contains 15 residues. V shed 3 bases and J shed 4 bases, with 15 bases lying between them. Germline V gene data show CDR1 as SQVTM and CDR2 as ANQGSEA. The CDR3 DNA reads as TGCAGCGTTGAGTTGGGGAAAAACCCCACCGGGGAGCTGTTTTTT. Protein: CSVELGKNPTGELFF.

The chain uses TRBV6-5 and TRBJ2-4, with TRBD1 matching over 11 bases. This CDR3 has 14 amino acids. The V and J ends lost 4 bases and 8 bases, in that order; junction bases with no gene match: 4. CDR1 and CDR2 from the germline V gene are MNHEY and SVGAGI. The CDR3 loop is CASSSGTGGDIQYF. The CDR3 nucleotides read TGTGCCAGCAGTTCGGGGACAGGGGGGGACATTCAGTACTTC.

This clonotype was counted many times. The chain recombines TRBV6-2 or TRBV6-3 with TRBJ1-2, with D unclear. This CDR3 comprises 14 residues. Germline V gives CDR1 MNHEY, CDR2 SVGEGT. The V end lost 0 bases, the J end lost 7 bases, and 12 bases lay between the germline ends. CDR3 DNA sequence: TGTGCCAGCAGTTACTCGGGAGTCGACGGTGGCTACACCTTC. This sequence encodes CASSYSGVDGGYTF.

This clonotype was recorded at least ten times. The V gene is TRBV7-8, the J gene TRBJ1-5, with 7 bases aligning to TRBD1. V trimming: 2 bases; J trimming: 7 bases; junction bases outside the gene matches: 5. The CDR3 extends over 14 amino acids. Germline CDR1 is SGHVS and CDR2 is FQNEAQ. The CDR3 nucleotides are TGTGCCAGCAGCTTAAAAAAAGGGGGCCAGCCCCAGCATTTT. Translation gives CASSLKKGGQPQHF.